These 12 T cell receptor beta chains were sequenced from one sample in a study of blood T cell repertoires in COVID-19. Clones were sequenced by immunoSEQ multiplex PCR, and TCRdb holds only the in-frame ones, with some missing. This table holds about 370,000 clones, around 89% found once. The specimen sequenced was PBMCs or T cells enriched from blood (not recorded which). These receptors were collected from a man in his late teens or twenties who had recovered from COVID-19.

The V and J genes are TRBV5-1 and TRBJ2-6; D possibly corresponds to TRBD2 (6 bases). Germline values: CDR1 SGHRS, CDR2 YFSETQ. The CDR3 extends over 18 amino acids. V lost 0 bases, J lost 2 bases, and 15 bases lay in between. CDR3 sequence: CASSLASGGATGANVLTF. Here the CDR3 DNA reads TGCGCCAGCAGCTTGGCCTCTGGAGGGGCCACTGGGGCCAACGTCCTGACTTTC.

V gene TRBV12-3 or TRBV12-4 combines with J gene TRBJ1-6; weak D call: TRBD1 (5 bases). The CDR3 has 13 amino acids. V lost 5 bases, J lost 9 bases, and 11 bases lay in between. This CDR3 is CASSQLTASPLHF. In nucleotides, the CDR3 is TGTGCCAGCAGTCAACTGACAGCTTCACCCCTCCACTTT.

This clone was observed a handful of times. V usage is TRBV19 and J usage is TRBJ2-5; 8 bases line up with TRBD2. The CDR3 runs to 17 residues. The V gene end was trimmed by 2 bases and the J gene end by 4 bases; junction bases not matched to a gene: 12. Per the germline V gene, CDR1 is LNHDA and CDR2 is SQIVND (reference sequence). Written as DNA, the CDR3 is TGTGCCAGTAGTATAAGTGCGGCGGGGGGAATCGGAGAGACCCAGTACTTC. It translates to CASSISAAGGIGETQYF.

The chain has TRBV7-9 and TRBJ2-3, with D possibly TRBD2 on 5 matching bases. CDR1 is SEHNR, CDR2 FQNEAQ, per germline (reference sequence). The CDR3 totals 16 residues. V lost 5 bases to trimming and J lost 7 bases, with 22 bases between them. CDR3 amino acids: CASSPSVSGLANTQYF. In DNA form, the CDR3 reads TGTGCCAGCAGCCCATCCGTCTCGGGGTTGGCCAATACGCAGTATTTT.

CDR3 region: CASSLEGTLNTEAFF. CDR3 in DNA: TGTGCCAGCAGCTTAGAAGGGACTTTGAACACTGAAGCTTTCTTT. V usage is TRBV7-2 and J usage is TRBJ1-1; TRBD1 might be the D (5 bases). V shed 1 base and J shed 0 bases, with 9 bases lying between them. The germline V gene has CDR1 SGHTA and CDR2 FQGNSA. The CDR3 loop spans 15 amino acids.

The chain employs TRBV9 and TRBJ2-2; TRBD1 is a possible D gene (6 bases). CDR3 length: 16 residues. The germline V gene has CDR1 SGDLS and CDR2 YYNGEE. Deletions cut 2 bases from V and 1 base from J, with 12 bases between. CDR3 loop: CASSVRQGRNTGELFF. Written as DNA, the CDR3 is TGTGCCAGCAGCGTTCGCCAGGGGCGGAACACCGGGGAGCTGTTTTTT.

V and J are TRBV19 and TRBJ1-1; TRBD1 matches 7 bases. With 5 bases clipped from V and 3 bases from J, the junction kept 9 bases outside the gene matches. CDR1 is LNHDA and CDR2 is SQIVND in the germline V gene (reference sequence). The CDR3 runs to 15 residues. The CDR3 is CASSSNRGGDTEAFF. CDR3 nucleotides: TGTGCCAGTAGTTCCAACAGGGGAGGCGACACTGAAGCTTTCTTT.

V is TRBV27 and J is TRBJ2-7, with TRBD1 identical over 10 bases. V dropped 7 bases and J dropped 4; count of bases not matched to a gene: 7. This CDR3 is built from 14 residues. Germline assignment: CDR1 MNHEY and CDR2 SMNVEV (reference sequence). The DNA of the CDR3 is TGTGCCAGCACCCTGACAGGGGGCGCATACGAGCAGTACTTC. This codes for CASTLTGGAYEQYF.

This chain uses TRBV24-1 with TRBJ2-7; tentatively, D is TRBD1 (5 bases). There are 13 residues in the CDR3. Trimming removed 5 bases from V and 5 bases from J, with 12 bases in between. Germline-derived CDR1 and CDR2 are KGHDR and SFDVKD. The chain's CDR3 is CATSAPGIHEQYF. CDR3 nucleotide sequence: TGTGCCACCAGTGCTCCAGGGATCCACGAGCAGTACTTC.

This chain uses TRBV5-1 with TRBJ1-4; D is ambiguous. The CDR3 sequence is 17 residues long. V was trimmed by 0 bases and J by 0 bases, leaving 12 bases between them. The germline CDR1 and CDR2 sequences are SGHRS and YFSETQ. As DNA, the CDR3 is TGCGCCAGCAGCTTGGAACAGAAAATTACAACTAATGAAAAACTGTTTTTT. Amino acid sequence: CASSLEQKITTNEKLFF.

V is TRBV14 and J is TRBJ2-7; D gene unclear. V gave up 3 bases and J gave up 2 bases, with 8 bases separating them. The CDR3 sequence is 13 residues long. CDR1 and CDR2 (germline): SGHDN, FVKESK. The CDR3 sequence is CASSQAVTYEQYF. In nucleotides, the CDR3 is TGTGCCAGCAGCCAGGCGGTCACCTACGAGCAGTACTTC.

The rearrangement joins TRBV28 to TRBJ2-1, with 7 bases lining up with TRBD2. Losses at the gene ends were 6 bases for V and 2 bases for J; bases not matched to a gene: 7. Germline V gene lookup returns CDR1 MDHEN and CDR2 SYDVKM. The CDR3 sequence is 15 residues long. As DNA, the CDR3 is TGTGCCAGCAGGGGAGGGAGTGCTCCCTACAATGAGCAGTTCTTC. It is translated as CASRGGSAPYNEQFF.